The 29 T cell receptor beta chains given below trace back to one sample, sequenced in a study of blood T cell repertoires in COVID-19. Sequencing was performed with immunoSEQ multiplex PCR; in TCRdb, only in-frame clones are kept and a portion is missing. In the table there are some 210,000 clones, 70% to 90% of which are singletons. Sequenced: peripheral blood. These receptor sequences come from a woman between 50 and 59 years old with active or convalescent COVID-19.

This clone has only one observation. Other nucleotide sequences from this sample produce the same CDR3. V usage is TRBV3-1 (or the pseudogene TRBV3-2) and J usage is TRBJ1-5, with 8 bases lining up with TRBD1. Germline V CDR1 and CDR2: LGHDT, YNNKEL (reference sequence). This CDR3 comprises 13 residues. V dropped 3 bases and J dropped 7; count of bases not matched to a gene: 2. CDR3: CASSQDRDQPQHF. CDR3 bases: TGTGCCAGCAGCCAGGACAGGGACCAGCCCCAGCATTTT.

V and J are TRBV2 and TRBJ2-2, with D hard to call. Trimming removed 4 bases from V and 1 base from J, with 4 bases in between. The CDR3 loop spans 13 amino acids. Germline CDR1 is SNHLY and CDR2 is FYNNEI. In DNA, the CDR3 is TGTGCCAGCAGTGCAGAGAACACCGGGGAGCTGTTTTTT. Translation gives CASSAENTGELFF.

The chain combines TRBV15 with TRBJ2-2; no firm D call. The V end lost 2 bases, the J end lost 4 bases, and 8 bases lay between the germline ends. This CDR3 contains 14 residues. The germline gives CDR1 LNHNV, CDR2 YYDKDF (reference sequence). The CDR3 protein is CATSRSRVTGELFF. The DNA of the CDR3 is TGTGCCACCAGCAGATCACGAGTCACCGGGGAGCTGTTTTTT.

This clone showed up just a few times. The J gene is TRBJ1-2, the V gene TRBV6-5, with D possibly TRBD1 on 5 matching bases. The CDR3 has 13 residues. Per the germline V gene, CDR1 is MNHEY and CDR2 is SVGAGI. The V end lost 2 bases, the J end lost 8 bases, and 12 bases lay between the germline ends. CDR3 sequence (DNA): TGTGCCAGCAGTTACGCGGGGCTCGGCGGCTACACCTTC. Amino acid sequence: CASSYAGLGGYTF.

This clone has a handful of counts. The V gene is TRBV18, the J gene TRBJ1-6, with D maybe TRBD1 (6 bases). The CDR3 covers 17 residues. Germline CDR1 KGHSH, CDR2 LQKENI. V dropped 3 bases and J dropped 1 base, with 13 bases sitting between them. CDR3 sequence (DNA): TGTGCCAGCTCACCTTTTCAGGGGAGTTCCTATAATTCACCCCTCCACTTT. As protein: CASSPFQGSSYNSPLHF.

The CDR3 bases are TGTGCCAGCTCACACATATGGCAGTCCCGATCAAATAATTCACCCCTCCACTTT. As protein: CASSHIWQSRSNNSPLHF. This rearrangement joins TRBV18 to TRBJ1-6, with D hard to call. Germline V gene data show CDR1 as KGHSH and CDR2 as LQKENI. This CDR3 region has 18 residues. V was shortened by 4 bases and J by 5 bases, with 21 bases between the two germline ends.

The chain carries TRBV7-2 and TRBJ1-6, with D possibly TRBD1 on 6 matching bases. CDR1 is SGHTA, CDR2 FQGNSA, per germline. The germline V and J ends were trimmed by 2 bases and 7 bases, with 9 bases remaining between them. The CDR3 consists of 14 residues. CDR3 loop: CASSLQGSNSPLHF. CDR3 sequence (DNA): TGTGCCAGCAGCTTACAGGGGAGCAATTCACCCCTCCACTTT. Full variable domain (rest looked up from reference TRBV7-2 and TRBJ1-6): GAGVSQSPSNKVTEKGKDVELRCDPISGHTALYWYRQSLGQGLEFLIYFQGNSAPDKSGLPSDRFSAERTGGSVSTLTIQRTQQEDSAVYLCASSLQGSNSPLHFGNGTRLTVT.

This sequence joins TRBV19 and TRBJ2-1, with D perhaps matching TRBD1 (6 bases). CDR3 length: 14 residues. The germline CDR1 and CDR2 sequences are LNHDA and SQIVND (reference sequence). V was pared by 6 bases and J by 3 bases, with 12 bases between. The CDR3 DNA is TGTGCCAGTAGCTACACAGGGAACTACAATGAGCAGTTCTTC. Translated: CASSYTGNYNEQFF.

The chain employs TRBV5-1 and TRBJ2-6, with 10 bases that match TRBD1. V was clipped by 6 bases and J by 4 bases; unmatched bases: 7. From germline, CDR1 is SGHRS and CDR2 YFSETQ. This CDR3 contains 16 residues. CDR3 protein: CASTPGQGTGANVLTF. CDR3 nucleotide sequence: TGCGCCAGCACCCCGGGACAGGGGACAGGGGCCAACGTCCTGACTTTC.

This clone has only a few counts. V is TRBV6-5 and J is TRBJ2-1; 10 bases are shared with TRBD1. CDR1 is MNHEY, CDR2 SVGAGI, per germline. The ends lost 8 bases at V and 10 bases at J; junction bases unmatched: 8. CDR3 length: 13 residues. The CDR3 here is CASSDRGHDEQFF. CDR3 bases: TGTGCCAGCTCCGACAGGGGGCATGACGAGCAGTTCTTC.

The rearrangement uses TRBV24-1 and TRBJ2-7; 12 bases agree with TRBD1. Germline-derived CDR1 and CDR2 are KGHDR and SFDVKD. This CDR3 contains 15 residues. Trimming cost V 4 bases and J 6 bases; bases outside gene matches: 6. The CDR3 sequence is CATSEGQGAVGEQYF. The CDR3 nucleotides are TGTGCCACCAGTGAGGGACAGGGGGCGGTCGGCGAGCAGTACTTC.

V usage is TRBV11-2 and J usage is TRBJ1-5, with unresolved D. CDR1 and CDR2 from the germline V gene are SGHAT and FQNNGV. This CDR3 is 13 amino acids long. Trimming pared 6 bases from V and 0 bases from J, leaving 6 bases between. CDR3 coding DNA: TGTGCCAGCAGGGTAGATAGCAATCAGCCCCAGCATTTT. Residues: CASRVDSNQPQHF. Full variable domain (missing parts from reference TRBV11-2 and TRBJ1-5): EAGVAQSPRYKIIEKRQSVAFWCNPISGHATLYWYQQILGQGPKLLIQFQNNGVVDDSQLPKDRFSAERLKGVDSTLKIQPAKLEDSAVYLCASRVDSNQPQHFGDGTRLSIL.

The gene calls are TRBV5-1 and TRBJ2-5; the D gene is possibly TRBD1 (6 bases). The CDR3 runs 14 residues. V was shortened by 4 bases and J by 2 bases, with 12 bases between the two germline ends. Per germline, CDR1 SGHRS and CDR2 YFSETQ. The CDR3 loop is CASSRGGLQETQYF. The CDR3 DNA follows: TGCGCCAGCAGCCGTGGGGGCTTACAAGAGACCCAGTACTTC.

The count of this clone is one. The genes are TRBV6-5 and TRBJ2-5, with D possibly being TRBD1 (7 bases). V was cut by 0 bases and J by 2 bases, with 13 bases left in between. CDR1 and CDR2 (germline): MNHEY, SVGAGI. The CDR3 has 16 amino acids. The CDR3 DNA is TGTGCCAGCAGTTACTCGGCAGGGGGGCTACAAGAGACCCAGTACTTC. This codes for CASSYSAGGLQETQYF.

The chain joins TRBV12-5 to TRBJ2-1, with 12 bases identical to TRBD2. This CDR3 spans 19 amino acids. V lost 0 bases, J lost 4 bases, and 10 bases stayed unmatched. Germline loops: CDR1 LGHNT, CDR2 FRNRAP. The CDR3 is CASGLVMGLAGGSYNEQFF. The CDR3 DNA sequence: TGTGCTAGTGGTTTGGTAATGGGTCTAGCGGGAGGGTCTTACAATGAGCAGTTCTTC.

The chain employs TRBV11-2 and TRBJ1-2; D uncertain. The CDR3 spans 11 residues. Trimming pared 7 bases from V and 8 bases from J, leaving 11 bases between. Germline CDR1 reads SGHAT; CDR2 reads FQNNGV. The CDR3 loop is CASTSGRGYTF. The CDR3 nucleotides are TGTGCCAGCACTAGCGGAAGAGGCTACACCTTC.

The V and J genes are TRBV6-5 and TRBJ1-1; the D gene is possibly TRBD1 (5 bases). Trimming left V 8 bases short and J 6 bases short, with 16 bases between. Germline CDR1 is MNHEY and CDR2 is SVGAGI. The CDR3 has 13 residues. CDR3 amino acids: CASHFGGRAEAFF. The CDR3 DNA reads TGTGCCAGCCACTTCGGGGGTCGGGCTGAAGCTTTCTTT.

The chain combines TRBV10-1 with TRBJ2-1; D might be TRBD1 (6 bases). V gave up 6 bases and J gave up 7 bases, with 13 bases separating them. Germline V gives CDR1 WNHNN, CDR2 SYGVQD (reference sequence). The CDR3 runs 13 residues. The CDR3 DNA is TGCGCCAGCAGCTACAGGGTAGGGAATGAGCAGTTCTTC. Translated: CASSYRVGNEQFF.

The chain has TRBV2 and TRBJ2-7; D gene ambiguous. CDR1 and CDR2 (germline): SNHLY, FYNNEI. The length of the CDR3 is 14 residues. V was trimmed by 6 bases and J by 9 bases, leaving 21 bases between them. In nucleotides, the CDR3 is TGTGCCAGCAGAGTTTCGGAGAAACTACGAGGGCAGTACTTC. Translating it yields CASRVSEKLRGQYF.

The chain combines TRBV18 with TRBJ2-5; TRBD1 aligns across 8 bases. After removal of 7 bases from V and 1 base from J, the junction contained 8 bases not matched to a gene. CDR3 length: 15 amino acids. Germline assignment: CDR1 KGHSH and CDR2 LQKENI. CDR3 protein: CASCQRTGTQETQYF. CDR3 bases: TGTGCCAGCTGTCAACGGACAGGGACCCAAGAGACCCAGTACTTC.

Only one count was recorded for this clone. The chain carries TRBV21-1 and TRBJ2-7; TRBD1 was called by the table and not checked on the DNA. TRBV21-1 is tagged as a pseudogene. This CDR3 has 15 residues. The CDR3 region is CATHLAGQESYEQYF. The CDR3 nucleotides are TGTGCCACTCATCTCGCCGGACAGGAGTCCTACGAGCAGTACTTC.

The chain links TRBV2 to TRBJ1-3; weak D call: TRBD1 (6 bases). This CDR3 has 16 residues. Trimming removed 6 bases from V and 0 bases from J, with 15 bases in between. Germline CDR1 SNHLY, CDR2 FYNNEI. For the CDR3, the DNA is TGTGCCAGCAGCGGACAGCTCCCCAACTCTGGAAACACCATATATTTT. Its protein is CASSGQLPNSGNTIYF. Using reference TRBV2 and TRBJ1-3 for the parts outside the CDR3, the full variable domain is EPEVTQTPSHQVTQMGQEVILRCVPISNHLYFYWYRQILGQKVEFLVSFYNNEISEKSEIFDDQFSVERPDGSNFTLKIRSTKLEDSAMYFCASSGQLPNSGNTIYFGEGSWLTVV.

The chain uses TRBV5-1 and TRBJ1-6, with 8 bases that match TRBD1. V lost 4 bases, J lost 10 bases, and 4 bases stayed unmatched. Germline V gene sequence: CDR1 SGHRS, CDR2 YFSETQ. This CDR3 has 13 residues. Here the CDR3 reads CASSLGQVSPLHF. The DNA for the CDR3 is TGCGCCAGCAGCCTGGGACAGGTCTCACCCCTCCACTTT.

The CDR3 bases are TGTGCCAGCAGTAGGGGTTACGAGCAGTACTTC. Its protein product is CASSRGYEQYF. This chain uses TRBV2 with TRBJ2-7; TRBD1 might be the D (5 bases). Germline CDR1 SNHLY, CDR2 FYNNEI. Between the trimmed V and J ends, which lost 5 bases and 4 bases, there was a span of 6 bases. There are 11 residues in the CDR3.

Of note for this clone: A junction boundary mismatches the germline segment, possibly from a read error. The chain is built from TRBV5-1 and TRBJ2-1; D is unresolved. Germline-derived CDR1 and CDR2 are SGHRS and YFSETQ. The length of the CDR3 is 13 residues. The CDR3 nucleotides are TGCGCCAGCAGCTCTTACTCCTCCAATGAGCAGTTCTTC. Protein: CASSSYSSNEQFF.

This CDR3 is CASSEGTSGANEQFF. As DNA, the CDR3 is TGCGCCAGCAGTGAAGGGACTAGCGGGGCGAATGAGCAGTTCTTC. The V call is TRBV10-1, the J call TRBJ2-1; 13 bases agree with TRBD2. There are 15 residues in the CDR3. Germline V gene data show CDR1 as WNHNN and CDR2 as SYGVQD (reference sequence). Germline trimming cut 3 bases from V and 7 bases from J; bases unmatched to any gene: 3.

This clone was counted between two and nine times. This rearrangement joins TRBV30 to TRBJ1-1, with 8 bases matching TRBD1. Germline CDR1 GTSNPN, CDR2 SVGIG (reference sequence). The CDR3 totals 12 residues. With 5 bases clipped from V and 5 bases from J, the junction kept 4 bases outside the gene matches. CDR3 nucleotide sequence: TGTGCCTGGTCCGACAGGGGTACTGAAGCTTTCTTT. Translated: CAWSDRGTEAFF. The full variable domain, its missing parts supplied by reference TRBV30 and TRBJ1-1, is SQTIHQWPATLVQPVGSPLSLECTVEGTSNPNLYWYRQAAGRGLQLLFYSVGIGQISSEVPQNLSASRPQDRQFILSSKKLLLSDSGFYLCAWSDRGTEAFFGQGTRLTVV.

For the CDR3, the DNA is TGTGCCAGCAGTTTAGGGGGCGGGTCGCAGCCCCAGCATTTT. Its translation is CASSLGGGSQPQHF. The chain carries TRBV28 and TRBJ1-5, with D possibly matching TRBD1 (6 bases). Between the trimmed V and J ends, which lost 2 bases and 7 bases, there was a span of 12 bases. Germline V CDR1 and CDR2: MDHEN, SYDVKM. This CDR3 has 14 residues.

This chain joins TRBV7-9 and TRBJ2-1; possible D gene TRBD1, 5 bases. The germline gives CDR1 SEHNR, CDR2 FQNEAQ (reference sequence). The CDR3 has 17 residues. Trimming removed 3 bases at V and 0 bases at J, with 15 bases between. CDR3 residues: CASSLSQGTSSYNEQFF. CDR3 sequence (DNA): TGTGCCAGCAGCTTGTCGCAGGGCACGAGCTCCTACAATGAGCAGTTCTTC.